Presented here are 11 T cell receptor beta chains from one specimen sequenced in a study of identical twins. TCRdb reprocessed the 5' RACE reads with MiXCR, giving one entry per CDR3 protein. The table records hundreds of thousands of distinct CDR3 sequences, over 8.5% of them present only once. These data are also associated with another study on yellow fever vaccine responses in identical twins.

Material for sequencing was PBMCs. The receptors derive from a woman under 30 in good health.

The chain carries TRBV11-1 and TRBJ2-7, with D possibly TRBD2 on 6 matching bases. The germline V gene encodes CDR1 SGHAT and CDR2 FQDESV (reference sequence). The CDR3 runs to 19 residues. Trimming took 1 base from V and 2 from J, leaving 24 bases between them. The CDR3 sequence is CASSLVSLNGSWRTYEQYF. CDR3 nucleotide sequence: TGTGCCAGCAGCTTAGTTAGTTTAAACGGGAGTTGGAGAACCTACGAGCAGTACTTC.

This clonotype was seen ten or more times. The rearrangement uses TRBV2 and TRBJ2-1, with 7 bases fitting TRBD1. V shed 11 bases and J 6 bases; nucleotides not matched to a gene: 16. This CDR3 has 15 residues. CDR1 and CDR2 (germline): SNHLY, FYNNEI. CDR3 region: CACKRGLENGNEQFF. In DNA, the CDR3 is TGTGCCTGCAAAAGGGGGCTAGAGAATGGCAATGAGCAGTTCTTC.

This clonotype has more than one count but fewer than ten. The CDR3 DNA sequence: TGTGCCAGCAGCTATAACACAGGTTTTTCACCCAATGAGCAGTTCTTC. The encoded protein is CASSYNTGFSPNEQFF. The chain recombines TRBV6-5 with TRBJ2-1; a possible D gene is TRBD1 (5 bases). The CDR3 has 16 residues. The germline CDR1 and CDR2 sequences are MNHEY and SVGAGI. V dropped 6 bases and J dropped 6 bases, with 21 bases sitting between them.

This clonotype was recorded a few times. The chain combines TRBV11-2 with TRBJ2-1; 8 nucleotides line up with TRBD2. Germline values: CDR1 SGHAT, CDR2 FQNNGV. After removal of 0 bases from V and 10 bases from J, the junction contained 5 bases not matched to a gene. This CDR3 has 14 amino acids. For the CDR3, the DNA is TGTGCCAGCAGCTTAGAGGGGCCTAGCGGGGAGCAGTTCTTC. This codes for CASSLEGPSGEQFF.

The chain couples TRBV27 to TRBJ1-1; D is unclear. The CDR3 is 14 residues long. Germline CDR1 reads MNHEY; CDR2 reads SMNVEV (reference sequence). V lost 2 bases, J lost 4 bases, and 11 bases lay in between. CDR3 loop: CASSLSWGGTEAFF. CDR3 nucleotide sequence: TGTGCCAGCAGTTTAAGTTGGGGTGGCACTGAAGCTTTCTTT.

The gene calls are TRBV7-2 and TRBJ2-5, with D hard to call. Trimming removed 2 bases from V and 4 bases from J, with 8 bases in between. CDR1 and CDR2 from the germline V gene are SGHTA and FQGNSA. This CDR3 has 13 amino acids. CDR3 residues: CASSLFRSETQYF. CDR3 nucleotides: TGTGCCAGCAGCTTATTCCGTTCAGAGACCCAGTACTTC.

CDR3 amino acids: CASSSPGVSPLHF. In nucleotides, the CDR3 is TGTGCCAGCAGCTCCCCGGGGGTTTCACCCCTCCACTTT. This rearrangement joins TRBV5-6 to TRBJ1-6, with D possibly TRBD1 on 5 matching bases. V shed 3 bases and J shed 9 bases, with 10 bases lying between them. Germline V gene data show CDR1 as SGHDT and CDR2 as YYEEEE. The CDR3 is 13 amino acids.

This chain connects TRBV27 to TRBJ1-1; D remains unclear. V was shortened by 5 bases and J by 4 bases, with 17 bases between the two germline ends. CDR3 length equals 15 residues. Germline V CDR1 and CDR2: MNHEY, SMNVEV (reference sequence). The CDR3 region has the DNA TGTGCCAGCAGTCCTATGAGAGGGCTTGCCACTGAAGCTTTCTTT. It encodes CASSPMRGLATEAFF.

This clonotype was recorded many times. J is TRBJ2-1 and V is TRBV4-3; the match to TRBD2 covers 7 bases. Germline V CDR1 and CDR2: LGHNA, YSLEER. The CDR3 totals 15 residues. The junction had 4 bases not matched to a gene; V was cut back by 1 base and J by 4 bases. The CDR3 bases are TGCGCCAGCAGCCAAGTAGCGGGCAGATACAATGAGCAGTTCTTC. Translated: CASSQVAGRYNEQFF.

This clonotype was picked up many times. V and J are TRBV12-3 or TRBV12-4 and TRBJ2-7, with TRBD1 identical over 8 bases. The J segment lost 7 bases and the V segment lost 1 base, leaving 6 bases of the junction unmatched. The CDR3 runs 14 residues. The CDR3 is CASSLGTGPWEQYF. CDR3 sequence (DNA): TGTGCCAGCAGTTTAGGGACAGGGCCTTGGGAGCAGTACTTC.

The chain uses TRBV11-2 and TRBJ2-1; D is perhaps TRBD1 (6 bases). CDR1 and CDR2 from the germline V gene are SGHAT and FQNNGV. V lost 5 bases and J lost 5, with 22 bases in between. CDR3 size: 17 residues. The CDR3 sequence is CASSPRAITTGNNEQFF. CDR3 coding DNA: TGTGCCAGCAGCCCACGAGCCATCACTACAGGGAACAATGAGCAGTTCTTC.